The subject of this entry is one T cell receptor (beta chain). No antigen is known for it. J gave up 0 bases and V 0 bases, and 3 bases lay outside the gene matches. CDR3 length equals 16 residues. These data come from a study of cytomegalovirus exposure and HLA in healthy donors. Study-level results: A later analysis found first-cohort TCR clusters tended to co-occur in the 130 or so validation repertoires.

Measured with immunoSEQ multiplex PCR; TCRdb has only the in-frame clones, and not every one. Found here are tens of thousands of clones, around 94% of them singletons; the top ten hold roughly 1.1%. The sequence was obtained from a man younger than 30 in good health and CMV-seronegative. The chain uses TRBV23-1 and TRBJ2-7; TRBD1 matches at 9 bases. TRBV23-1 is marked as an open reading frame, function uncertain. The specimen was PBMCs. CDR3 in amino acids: CASSQSGTGSSYEQYF. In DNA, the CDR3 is TGCGCCAGCAGTCAATCCGGGACAGGGTCCTCCTACGAGCAGTACTTC.